The 11 T cell receptor beta chains below come from one sample, sequenced in a study of T-cell reconstitution after alpha-beta-depleted transplantation in children. As it was prepared, the TCRbeta library received unique molecular identifiers. TCRdb reprocessed the PCR reads with MiXCR, giving one entry per CDR3 protein. In the table there are roughly 220,000 distinct CDR3 sequences, around 8.9% of which are singletons. The material was PBMCs from the stem cell graft donor, obtained from the stem cell graft. These receptors were obtained from a human donor who donated a stem cell graft to a child with SCID.

This clonotype was observed at least ten times. The gene calls are TRBV5-1 and TRBJ1-4, with D perhaps matching TRBD1 (6 bases). Germline V lookup: CDR1 SGHRS, CDR2 YFSETQ. CDR3 length equals 15 residues. V lost 4 bases and J 5 bases, leaving 15 bases between the germline ends. The CDR3 sequence: CASSRPTGSNEKLFF. Written as DNA, the CDR3 is TGCGCCAGCAGCCGACCCACAGGGTCGAATGAAAAACTGTTTTTT.

This clonotype appeared many times. The rearrangement uses TRBV7-2 and TRBJ1-5, with D possibly matching TRBD1 (6 bases). Germline CDR1 reads SGHTA; CDR2 reads FQGNSA. The CDR3 is made up of 13 amino acids. V lost 4 bases and J lost 6, with 10 bases in between. The CDR3 nucleotides read TGTGCCAGCAGCTCCGACAGGTTTCAGCCCCAGCATTTT. It codes for CASSSDRFQPQHF.

This clonotype was observed many times. This rearrangement joins TRBV7-2 to TRBJ2-3; D is perhaps TRBD1 (6 bases). The V end lost 11 bases, the J end lost 2 bases, and 20 bases lay between the germline ends. CDR1 is SGHTA, CDR2 FQGNSA, per germline. CDR3 length equals 15 residues. As DNA, the CDR3 is TGTGCCTCCAAACAGGGAAGGATTCCCACAGATACGCAGTATTTT. Translation: CASKQGRIPTDTQYF. The full variable domain, completed using reference TRBV7-2 and TRBJ2-3, is GAGVSQSPSNKVTEKGKDVELRCDPISGHTALYWYRQSLGQGLEFLIYFQGNSAPDKSGLPSDRFSAERTGGSVSTLTIQRTQQEDSAVYLCASKQGRIPTDTQYFGPGTRLTVL.

Ten or more counts support this clonotype. V gene TRBV5-1 combines with J gene TRBJ1-2; D is perhaps TRBD1 (5 bases). Trimming stripped 1 base from V and 5 bases from J, with 18 bases between. Germline V gene lookup returns CDR1 SGHRS and CDR2 YFSETQ. The CDR3 covers 16 residues. The CDR3 coding sequence is TGCGCCAGCAGCTTGAGGCCGTCAACAGGTCCATATGGCTACACCTTC. It translates to CASSLRPSTGPYGYTF.

Only a few counts were recorded for this clonotype. The chain has TRBV28 and TRBJ1-6, with D possibly matching TRBD1 (6 bases). The germline V gene encodes CDR1 MDHEN and CDR2 SYDVKM. The CDR3 totals 19 residues. Deletions cut 3 bases from V and 4 bases from J, with 22 bases between. CDR3 loop: CASSFSQGVWRGYNSPLHF. CDR3 DNA: TGTGCCAGCAGTTTCTCACAGGGTGTCTGGCGGGGTTATAATTCACCCCTCCACTTT.

This clonotype was counted ten times or more. The gene calls are TRBV7-7 and TRBJ2-5; the D is unclear. This CDR3 comprises 13 residues. Germline lookup yields CDR1 SSHAT and CDR2 FNYEAQ (reference sequence). V was cut by 1 base and J by 5 bases, with 8 bases left in between. The CDR3: CASSLGAEETQYF. The CDR3, as DNA: TGTGCCAGCAGCTTAGGGGCGGAGGAGACCCAGTACTTC.

This clonotype was seen at least ten times. The chain uses TRBV12-3 or TRBV12-4 and TRBJ2-7, with 7 positions matching TRBD2. Losses at the gene ends were 1 base for V and 3 bases for J; bases not matched to a gene: 3. This CDR3 is built from 14 residues. DNA of the CDR3: TGTGCCAGCAGTTTAGGCGGGGAGGGCTACGAGCAGTACTTC. This sequence encodes CASSLGGEGYEQYF.

A note on this clonotype: This may be a read error, as it is one base from a much larger clone. V usage is TRBV10-3 and J usage is TRBJ1-2; 7 bases are a match to TRBD1. V dropped 5 bases and J dropped 8; count of bases not matched to a gene: 5. Germline CDR1 is ENHRY and CDR2 is SYGVKD. The CDR3 covers 12 residues. CDR3 coding DNA: TGTGCCATCAGTCCTAGGGGGCTCGGCTACACCTTC. This translates into CAISPRGLGYTF.

This clonotype has a count of ten or more. The chain combines TRBV20-1 with TRBJ1-1, with D unresolved. V was cut by 5 bases and J by 1 base, with 8 bases left in between. Germline lookup yields CDR1 DFQATT and CDR2 SNEGSKA (reference sequence). The CDR3 totals 12 residues. The CDR3 DNA sequence: TGCAGTGCTGGATCAGCGAACACTGAAGCTTTCTTT. Amino acid sequence: CSAGSANTEAFF.

This clonotype was seen many times. This rearrangement joins TRBV5-1 to TRBJ2-3, with a possible D match to TRBD1 (5 bases). The CDR3 loop spans 14 amino acids. V lost 2 bases, J lost 2 bases, and 9 bases lay in between. Germline V lookup: CDR1 SGHRS, CDR2 YFSETQ. CDR3 DNA sequence: TGCGCCAGCAGCTTCCTTGGGGCCACAGATACGCAGTATTTT. Translation gives CASSFLGATDTQYF.

This clonotype was picked up many times. The V gene is TRBV20-1, the J gene TRBJ2-1; possible D gene TRBD2, 5 bases. Germline lookup yields CDR1 DFQATT and CDR2 SNEGSKA (reference sequence). The CDR3 is made up of 16 amino acids. Trimming removed 2 bases at V and 5 bases at J, with 19 bases between. In nucleotides, the CDR3 is TGCAGTGCTAGAACTCGGGGAGCCAGTTTACACAATGAGCAGTTCTTC. This sequence encodes CSARTRGASLHNEQFF.